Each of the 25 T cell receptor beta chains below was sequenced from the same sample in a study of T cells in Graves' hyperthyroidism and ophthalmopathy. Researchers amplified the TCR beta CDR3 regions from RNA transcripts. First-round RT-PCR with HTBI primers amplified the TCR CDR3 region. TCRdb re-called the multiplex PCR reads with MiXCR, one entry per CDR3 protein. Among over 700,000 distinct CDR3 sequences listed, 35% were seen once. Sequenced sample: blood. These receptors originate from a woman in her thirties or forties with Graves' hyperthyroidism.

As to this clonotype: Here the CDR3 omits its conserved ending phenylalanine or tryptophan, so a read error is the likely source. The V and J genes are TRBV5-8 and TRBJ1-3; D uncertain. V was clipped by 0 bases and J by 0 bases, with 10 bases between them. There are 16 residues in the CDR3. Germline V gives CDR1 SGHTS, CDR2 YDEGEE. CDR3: CASSLGGLFSGNTIYS. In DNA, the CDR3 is TGTGCCAGCAGCTTGGGCGGACTATTCTCTGGAAACACCATATATTCT.

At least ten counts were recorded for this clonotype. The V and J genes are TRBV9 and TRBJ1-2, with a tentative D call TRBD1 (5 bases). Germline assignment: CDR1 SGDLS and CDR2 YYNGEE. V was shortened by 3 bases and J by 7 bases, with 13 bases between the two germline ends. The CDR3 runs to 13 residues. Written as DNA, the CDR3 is TGTGCCAGCAGCGGTGCGGTGGGACCTGGCTACACCTTC. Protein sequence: CASSGAVGPGYTF. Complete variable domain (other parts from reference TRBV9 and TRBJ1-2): DSGVTQTPKHLITATGQRVTLRCSPRSGDLSVYWYQQSLDQGLQFLIQYYNGEERAKGNILERFSAQQFPDLHSELNLSSLELGDSALYFCASSGAVGPGYTFGSGTRLTVV.

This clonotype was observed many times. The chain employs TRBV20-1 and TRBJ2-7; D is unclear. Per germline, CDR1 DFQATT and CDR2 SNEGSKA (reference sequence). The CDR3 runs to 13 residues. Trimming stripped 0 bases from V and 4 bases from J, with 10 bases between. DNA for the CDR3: TGCAGTGCTAGAGACGCCCGATTTTACGAGCAGTACTTC. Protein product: CSARDARFYEQYF.

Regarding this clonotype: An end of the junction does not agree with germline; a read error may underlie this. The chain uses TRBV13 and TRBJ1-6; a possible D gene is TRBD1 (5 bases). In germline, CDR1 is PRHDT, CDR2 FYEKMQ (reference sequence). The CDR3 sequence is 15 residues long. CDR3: CAGSFRGAYNSPLHF. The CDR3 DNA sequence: TGTGCCGGCAGCTTTCGAGGGGCCTATAATTCACCCCTCCACTTT.

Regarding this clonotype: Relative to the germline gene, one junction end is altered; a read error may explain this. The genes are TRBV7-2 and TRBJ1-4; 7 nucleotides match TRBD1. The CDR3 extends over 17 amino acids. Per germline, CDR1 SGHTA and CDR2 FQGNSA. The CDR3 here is CASSPSRQGSTNEKLFF. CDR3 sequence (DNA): TGCGCCAGCAGCCCCAGCCGACAGGGCTCAACTAATGAAAAACTGTTTTTT.

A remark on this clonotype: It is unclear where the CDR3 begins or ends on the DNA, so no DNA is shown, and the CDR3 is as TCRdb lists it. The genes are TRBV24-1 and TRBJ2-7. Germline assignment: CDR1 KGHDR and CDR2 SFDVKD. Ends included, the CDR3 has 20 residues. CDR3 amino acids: CASSFYICSATQNHHPEQYF.

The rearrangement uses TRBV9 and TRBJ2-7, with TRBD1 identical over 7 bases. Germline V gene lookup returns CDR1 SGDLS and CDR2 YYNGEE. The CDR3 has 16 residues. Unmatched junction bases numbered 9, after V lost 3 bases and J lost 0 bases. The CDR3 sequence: CASSASRDSSSYEQYF. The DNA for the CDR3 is TGTGCCAGCAGCGCCTCCCGGGACAGTTCCTCCTACGAGCAGTACTTC.

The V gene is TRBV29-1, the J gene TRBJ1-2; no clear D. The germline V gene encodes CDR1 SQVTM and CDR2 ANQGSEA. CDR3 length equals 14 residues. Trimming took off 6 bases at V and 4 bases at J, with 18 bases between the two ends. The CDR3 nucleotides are TGCAGCGTGGAGCGGGCGGACGGCTTCTATGGCTACACCTTC. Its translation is CSVERADGFYGYTF.

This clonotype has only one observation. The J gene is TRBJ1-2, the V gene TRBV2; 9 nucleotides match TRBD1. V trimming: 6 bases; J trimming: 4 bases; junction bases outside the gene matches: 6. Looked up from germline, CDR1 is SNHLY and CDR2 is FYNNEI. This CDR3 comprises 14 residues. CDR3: CASSEGTGIYGYTF. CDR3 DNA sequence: TGTGCCAGCAGCGAGGGGACAGGGATCTATGGCTACACCTTC.

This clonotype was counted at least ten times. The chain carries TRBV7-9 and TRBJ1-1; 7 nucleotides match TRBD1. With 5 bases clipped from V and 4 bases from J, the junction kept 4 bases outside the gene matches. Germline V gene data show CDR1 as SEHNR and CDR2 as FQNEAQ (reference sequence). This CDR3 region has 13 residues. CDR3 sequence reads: CASSITGATEAFF. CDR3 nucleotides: TGTGCCAGCAGCATCACAGGGGCCACTGAAGCTTTCTTT.

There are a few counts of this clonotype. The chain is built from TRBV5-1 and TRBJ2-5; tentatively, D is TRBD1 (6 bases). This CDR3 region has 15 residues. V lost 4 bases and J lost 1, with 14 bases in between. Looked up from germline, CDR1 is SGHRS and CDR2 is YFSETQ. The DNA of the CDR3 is TGCGCCAGCAGCCCAGGACAGACGTTCCAAGAGACCCAGTACTTC. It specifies CASSPGQTFQETQYF.

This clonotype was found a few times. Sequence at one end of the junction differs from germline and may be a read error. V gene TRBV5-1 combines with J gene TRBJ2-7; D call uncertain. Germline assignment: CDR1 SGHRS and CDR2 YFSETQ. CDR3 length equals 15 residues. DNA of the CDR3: TGTGCCAGCAGCTCCAGTGACGTGATTTCCCACGAGCAGTACTTC. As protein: CASSSSDVISHEQYF. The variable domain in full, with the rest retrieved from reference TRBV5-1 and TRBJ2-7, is KAGVTQTPRYLIKTRGQQVTLSCSPISGHRSVSWYQQTPGQGLQFLFEYFSETQRNKGNFPGRFSGRQFSNSRSEMNVSTLELGDSALYLCASSSSDVISHEQYFGPGTRLTVT.

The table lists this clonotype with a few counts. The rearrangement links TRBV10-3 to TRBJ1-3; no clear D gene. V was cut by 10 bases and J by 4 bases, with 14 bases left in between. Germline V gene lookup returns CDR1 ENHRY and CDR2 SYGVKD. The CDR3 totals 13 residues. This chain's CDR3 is CASTNDPGNTIYF. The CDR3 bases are TGTGCCAGCACCAACGACCCCGGAAACACCATATATTTT.

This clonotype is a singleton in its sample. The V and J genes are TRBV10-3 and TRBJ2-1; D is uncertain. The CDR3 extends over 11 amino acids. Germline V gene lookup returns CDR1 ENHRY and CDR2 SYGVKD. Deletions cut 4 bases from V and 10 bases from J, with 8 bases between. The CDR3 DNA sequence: TGTGCCATCAGTGCCACCAGAGAGCAGTTCTTC. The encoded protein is CAISATREQFF.

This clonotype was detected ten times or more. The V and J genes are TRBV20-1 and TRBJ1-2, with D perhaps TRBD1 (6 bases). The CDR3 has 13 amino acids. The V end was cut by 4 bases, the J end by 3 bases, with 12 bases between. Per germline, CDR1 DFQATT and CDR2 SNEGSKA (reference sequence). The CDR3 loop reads CSAKAGVDYGYTF. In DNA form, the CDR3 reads TGCAGTGCTAAGGCAGGGGTGGACTATGGCTACACCTTC.

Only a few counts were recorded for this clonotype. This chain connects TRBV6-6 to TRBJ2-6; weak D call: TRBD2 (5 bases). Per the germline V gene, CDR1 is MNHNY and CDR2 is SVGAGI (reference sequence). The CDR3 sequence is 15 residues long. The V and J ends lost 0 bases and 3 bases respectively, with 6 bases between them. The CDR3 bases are TGTGCCAGCAGTTACTCGGAGGATGGGGCCAACGTCCTGACTTTC. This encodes CASSYSEDGANVLTF.

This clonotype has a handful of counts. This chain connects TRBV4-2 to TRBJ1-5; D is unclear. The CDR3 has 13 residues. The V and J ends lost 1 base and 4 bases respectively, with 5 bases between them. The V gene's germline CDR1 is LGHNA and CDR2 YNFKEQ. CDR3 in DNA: TGTGCCAGCAGCCAAGTCCTAAATCAGCCCCAGCATTTT. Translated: CASSQVLNQPQHF.

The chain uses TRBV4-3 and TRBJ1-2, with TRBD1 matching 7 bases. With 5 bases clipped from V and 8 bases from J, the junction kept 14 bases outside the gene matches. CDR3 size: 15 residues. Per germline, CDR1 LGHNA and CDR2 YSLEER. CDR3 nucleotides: TGCGCCAGCAGCGAGAGACAGGGCAGCGTGAGCGGCTACACCTTC. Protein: CASSERQGSVSGYTF.

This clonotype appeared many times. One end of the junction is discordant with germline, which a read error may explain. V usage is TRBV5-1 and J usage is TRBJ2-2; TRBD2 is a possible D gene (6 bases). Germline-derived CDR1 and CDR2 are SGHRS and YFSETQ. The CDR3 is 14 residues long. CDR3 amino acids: CASSFGTNTGELFF. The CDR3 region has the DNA TGTGCCAGCAGCTTCGGGACTAACACCGGGGAGCTGTTTTTT.

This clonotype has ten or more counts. This chain's CDR3 is CSASRVGGGNYEQYF. The CDR3 DNA sequence: TGCAGTGCTAGTCGGGTCGGCGGGGGTAACTACGAGCAGTACTTC. The V call is TRBV20-1, the J call TRBJ2-7; 7 nucleotides match TRBD2. Looked up from germline, CDR1 is DFQATT and CDR2 is SNEGSKA (reference sequence). The J segment lost 3 bases and the V segment lost 3 bases, leaving 11 bases of the junction unmatched. The CDR3 length is 15 residues.

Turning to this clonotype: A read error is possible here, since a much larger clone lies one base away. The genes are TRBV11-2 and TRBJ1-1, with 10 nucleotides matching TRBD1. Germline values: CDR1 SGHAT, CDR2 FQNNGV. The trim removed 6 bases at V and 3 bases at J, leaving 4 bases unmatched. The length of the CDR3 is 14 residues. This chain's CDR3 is CASRWTGGYTEAFF. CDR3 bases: TGTGCCAGCAGGTGGACAGGGGGGTACACTGAAGCTTTCTTT. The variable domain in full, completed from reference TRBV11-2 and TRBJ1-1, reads EAGVAQSPRYKIIEKRQSVAFWCNPISGHATLYWYQQILGQGPKLLIQFQNNGVVDDSQLPKDRFSAERLKGVDSTLKIQPAKLEDSAVYLCASRWTGGYTEAFFGQGTRLTVV.

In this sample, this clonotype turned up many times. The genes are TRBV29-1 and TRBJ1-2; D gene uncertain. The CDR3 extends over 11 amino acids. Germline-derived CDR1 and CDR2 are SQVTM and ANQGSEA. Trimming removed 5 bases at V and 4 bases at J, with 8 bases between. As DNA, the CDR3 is TGCAGCGTTTCCTTATTCTATGGCTACACCTTC. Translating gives CSVSLFYGYTF. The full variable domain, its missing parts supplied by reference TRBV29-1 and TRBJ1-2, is SAVISQKPSRDICQRGTSLTIQCQVDSQVTMMFWYRQQPGQSLTLIATANQGSEATYESGFVIDKFPISRPNLTFSTLTVSNMSPEDSSIYLCSVSLFYGYTFGSGTRLTVV.

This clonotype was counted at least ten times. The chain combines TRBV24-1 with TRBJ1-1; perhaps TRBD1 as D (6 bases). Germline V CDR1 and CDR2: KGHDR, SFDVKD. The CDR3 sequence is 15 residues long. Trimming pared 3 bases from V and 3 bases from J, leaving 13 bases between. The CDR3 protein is CATSDGQKPYTEAFF. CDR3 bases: TGTGCCACCAGTGATGGACAGAAACCATACACTGAAGCTTTCTTT.

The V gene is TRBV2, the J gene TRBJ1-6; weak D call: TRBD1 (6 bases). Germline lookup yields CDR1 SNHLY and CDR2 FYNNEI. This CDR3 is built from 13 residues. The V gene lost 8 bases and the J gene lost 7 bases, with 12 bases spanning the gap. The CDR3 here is CASWGALNSPLHF. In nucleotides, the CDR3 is TGTGCCAGCTGGGGGGCCCTGAATTCACCCCTCCACTTT.

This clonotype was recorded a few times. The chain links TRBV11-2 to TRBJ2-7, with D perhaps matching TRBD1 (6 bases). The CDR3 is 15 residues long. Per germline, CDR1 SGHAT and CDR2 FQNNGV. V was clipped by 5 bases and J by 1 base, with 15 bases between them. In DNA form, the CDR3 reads TGTGCCAGCAGCCCGGCGGCAGGGGATTCCTACGAGCAGTACTTC. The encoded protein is CASSPAAGDSYEQYF.